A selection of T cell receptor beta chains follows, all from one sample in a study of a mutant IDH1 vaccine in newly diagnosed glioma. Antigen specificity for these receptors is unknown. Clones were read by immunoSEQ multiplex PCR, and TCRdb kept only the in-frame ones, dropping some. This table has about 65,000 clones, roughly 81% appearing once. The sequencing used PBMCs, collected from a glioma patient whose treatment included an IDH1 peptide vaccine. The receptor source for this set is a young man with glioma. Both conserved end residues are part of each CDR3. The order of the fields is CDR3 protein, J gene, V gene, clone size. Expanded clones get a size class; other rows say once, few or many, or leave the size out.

CASSLGENSPLHF	TRBJ1-6	TRBV5-6	.
CASSLEGLEQYF	TRBJ2-7	TRBV5-1	few
CASRELAGDYNEQFF	TRBJ2-1	TRBV7-8	.
CSASPPQWPF	TRBJ1-1	TRBV20-1	.
CATSREQGGYEQYF	TRBJ2-7	TRBV15	.
CASSLAQGETEAFF	TRBJ1-1	TRBV7-9	.
CASSKRQGASAEAFF	TRBJ1-1	TRBV4-2	.
CARRGGRDTQYF	TRBJ2-3	TRBV19	.
CATSRDRRGEKLFF	TRBJ1-4	TRBV15	.
CASSPTTPSVYEQYF	TRBJ2-7	TRBV27	.
CASSPWGGETQYF	TRBJ2-5	TRBV7-6	.
CASSLEAGGPDTQYF	TRBJ2-3	TRBV6-1	few
CASSPRGRGNTEAFF	TRBJ1-1	TRBV7-8	.
CASSLWEYGYTF	TRBJ1-2	TRBV5-6	.
CASSDSAGSYNEQFF	TRBJ2-1	TRBV6-4	.
CASRQGLAVGDTQYF	TRBJ2-3	TRBV7-9	.
CASRGRGAGANVLTF	TRBJ2-6	TRBV28	.
CASSLQGLQETQYF	TRBJ2-5	TRBV7-6	.
CASSLFFEGWQPQHF	TRBJ1-5	TRBV28	.
CSARINEQFF	TRBJ2-1	TRBV20-1	once
CSVEWEQGFTEAFF	TRBJ1-1	TRBV29-1	.
CASSRVRASGQETQYF	TRBJ2-5	TRBV5-1	.
CATSSYRFIAKNIQYF	TRBJ2-4	TRBV15	.
CASSLGRLAGLSSYNEQFF	TRBJ2-1	TRBV11-2	few
CASQRLAGISYEQYF	TRBJ2-7	TRBV7-2	.
CASSLASGGYRETQYF	TRBJ2-5	TRBV11-2	.
CASSELYSSNTEAFF	TRBJ1-1	TRBV25-1	.
CASRGTVSNSPLHF	TRBJ1-6	TRBV2	.
CASSLGQLRKPQHF	TRBJ1-5	TRBV5-6	.
CASSPQGDSNQPQHF	TRBJ1-5	TRBV5-5	.
CASRTVGNTEAFF	TRBJ1-1	TRBV19	.
CASSFLTEMNTEAFF	TRBJ1-1	TRBV7-9	few
CASSPLGTDGSPLHF	TRBJ1-6	TRBV13	.
CAWSGDSNQPQHF	TRBJ1-5	TRBV30	.
CAISAGLDPTDTQYF	TRBJ2-3	TRBV6-5	few
CASSEKRLAGGGEETQYF	TRBJ2-5	TRBV6-1	.
CASSMGLAYTDTQYF	TRBJ2-3	TRBV6-6	few
CASSWGAVYEQYF	TRBJ2-7	TRBV7-9	.
CASSSRVWGTDTQYF	TRBJ2-3	TRBV5-6	.
CASSVRGNTEAFF	TRBJ1-1	TRBV18	.
CASSSGQATDTQYF	TRBJ2-3	TRBV5-1	few
CASSDWGGTEAFF	TRBJ1-1	TRBV10-1	once
CASSKHRNTEAFF	TRBJ1-1	TRBV21-1	once
CASSLAAPGQGSLQPQHF	TRBJ1-5	TRBV7-9	.